This TCR beta chain appears in the sequencing data of a study of CD8 T cells in ankylosing spondylitis. Study observations and caveats: A TCR beta motif made of 7 to 9 highly homologous variants seemed typical of ankylosing spondylitis blood. Earlier authors reported some of these motif variants in reactive arthritis synovial fluid and blood. Reports say disease-linked clones showed up significantly more in matched ankylosing spondylitis synovial fluid.

Trimming took 3 bases from V and 0 from J; bases not matched to a gene: 10. The CDR3 runs to 19 residues. Germline V gene lookup returns CDR1 SGHAT and CDR2 FQNNGV. In this sample, this clonotype turned up a few times. Its antigen is still unknown. Quantitative 5'-RACE with molecular barcodes produced the TCR beta libraries. TCRdb reprocessed the 5' RACE reads with MiXCR, giving one entry per CDR3 protein. The table shows a few hundred thousand distinct CDR3 sequences, with approximately 16% occurring only once. The sequencing sample was made of blood, either unsorted or a sorted T cell fraction (not recorded which). The TCR was taken from a male donor with ankylosing spondylitis. V usage is TRBV11-2 and J usage is TRBJ1-3, with 11 bases lining up with TRBD1. CDR3 protein: CASSFSRGTGGSSGNTIYF. DNA for the CDR3: TGTGCCAGCAGCTTCAGTCGGGGGACAGGGGGTTCCTCTGGAAACACCATATATTTT.